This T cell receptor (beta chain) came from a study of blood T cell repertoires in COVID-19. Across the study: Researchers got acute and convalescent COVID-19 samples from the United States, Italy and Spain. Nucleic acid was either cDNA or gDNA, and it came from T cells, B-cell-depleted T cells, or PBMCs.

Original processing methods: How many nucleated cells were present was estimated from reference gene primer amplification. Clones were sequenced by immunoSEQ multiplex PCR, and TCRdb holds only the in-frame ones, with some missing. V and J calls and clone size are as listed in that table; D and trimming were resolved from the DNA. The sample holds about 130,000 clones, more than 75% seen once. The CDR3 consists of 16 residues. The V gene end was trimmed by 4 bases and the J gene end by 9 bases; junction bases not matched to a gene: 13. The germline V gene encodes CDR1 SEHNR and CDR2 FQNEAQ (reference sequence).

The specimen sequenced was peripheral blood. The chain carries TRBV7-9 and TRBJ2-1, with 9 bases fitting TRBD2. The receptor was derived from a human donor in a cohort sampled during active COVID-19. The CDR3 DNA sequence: TGTGCCAGCAGCTCTAGCACGATGGGACTAGCAGGTGAGCAGTTCTTC. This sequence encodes CASSSSTMGLAGEQFF.